This T cell receptor beta chain was identified in a study of beta chain features in type 1 diabetes. Whole-study findings and limits: Type 1 diabetes patients had TCRB CDR3s that were shorter (moderately but significantly so) in all four CD4+ subsets. There was no resolution here of whether HLA type influences TCRB rearrangement.

cDNA synthesis used the whole RNA isolate, giving expressed TCRB sequences. The table came from immunoSEQ multiplex PCR; TCRdb's copy has only in-frame clones and leaves some out. The sample lists more than 350,000 clones, approximately 10% occurring once. The CDR3 covers 16 residues. CDR1 SGHRS and CDR2 YFSETQ come from the germline V gene. Between the trimmed V and J ends, which lost 4 bases and 7 bases, there was a span of 23 bases. This clone has just a few counts. Its antigen is as yet unknown. Sorted CD4+ subsets: naive, central memory, regulatory, stem cell-like memory (CD45RO/CCR7/CD25/CD127/CD95/CD27 panel). The authors obtained over 95% purity in all sorted populations.

The rearrangement links TRBV5-1 to TRBJ2-5; D is possibly TRBD2 (5 bases). The receptor was isolated from a woman between 18 and 29 years old in good health. The sequencing sample was made of naive CD4+ T cells from blood. The CDR3 DNA sequence: TGCGCCAGCAGCGATGGGGTGAGGGCGTTTGCAGGGACCCAGTACTTC. This encodes CASSDGVRAFAGTQYF.